This entry lists 10 T cell receptor beta chains sequenced from one sample in a study of T cell responses to AZD1222 COVID-19 vaccine. Sequencing was performed with immunoSEQ multiplex PCR; in TCRdb, only in-frame clones are kept and a portion is missing. The table has 90,000 to 100,000 clones, 87% seen once. The source was peripheral blood, collected on day 0 of AZD1222 vaccination. Receptor source: an adult in good health.

The chain has TRBV4-3 and TRBJ2-5; 7 bases fit TRBD2. The V segment lost 1 base and the J segment 4 bases; nucleotides outside the gene matches: 0. In germline, CDR1 is LGHNA, CDR2 YSLEER. CDR3 size: 13 residues. CDR3: CASSQAGGETQYF. CDR3 coding DNA: TGCGCCAGCAGCCAAGCGGGGGGAGAGACCCAGTACTTC.

This chain uses TRBV30 with TRBJ1-1; 11 bases map to TRBD1. V was clipped by 4 bases and J by 3 bases; unmatched bases: 10. The germline gives CDR1 GTSNPN, CDR2 SVGIG (reference sequence). The CDR3 length is 16 residues. CDR3 in amino acids: CAWTGQGVNSDTEAFF. The CDR3 DNA sequence: TGTGCCTGGACGGGACAGGGGGTAAACTCGGACACTGAAGCTTTCTTT. Using reference TRBV30 and TRBJ1-1 for the parts outside the CDR3, the full variable domain is SQTIHQWPATLVQPVGSPLSLECTVEGTSNPNLYWYRQAAGRGLQLLFYSVGIGQISSEVPQNLSASRPQDRQFILSSKKLLLSDSGFYLCAWTGQGVNSDTEAFFGQGTRLTVV.

The chain couples TRBV29-1 to TRBJ1-2; D is perhaps TRBD1 (5 bases). The V end lost 2 bases, the J end lost 0 bases, and 16 bases lay between the germline ends. CDR3 length: 16 amino acids. The germline CDR1 and CDR2 sequences are SQVTM and ANQGSEA. Written as DNA, the CDR3 is TGCAGCGTTGAATTCCTGGACATTAGAGCTAACTATGGCTACACCTTC. It translates to CSVEFLDIRANYGYTF. Full variable domain (remainder filled in from reference TRBV29-1 and TRBJ1-2): SAVISQKPSRDICQRGTSLTIQCQVDSQVTMMFWYRQQPGQSLTLIATANQGSEATYESGFVIDKFPISRPNLTFSTLTVSNMSPEDSSIYLCSVEFLDIRANYGYTFGSGTRLTVV.

The chain uses TRBV12-3 or TRBV12-4 and TRBJ2-7; no reliable D call. The CDR3 loop spans 13 amino acids. Between the trimmed V and J ends, which lost 1 base and 4 bases, there was a span of 8 bases. CDR3 region: CASSLGQEYEQYV. CDR3 nucleotide sequence: TGTGCCAGCAGTTTAGGTCAGGAATACGAGCAGTACGTC.

The chain is built from TRBV2 and TRBJ1-6; 7 bases align to TRBD1. Germline V gene lookup returns CDR1 SNHLY and CDR2 FYNNEI. This CDR3 spans 12 amino acids. Trimming cost V 8 bases and J 10 bases; bases outside gene matches: 5. The CDR3 region has the DNA TGTGCCAGCGGAACAGGGGCCTCACCCCTCCACTTT. Translating it yields CASGTGASPLHF.

The V and J genes are TRBV30 and TRBJ1-4; a possible D gene is TRBD1 (6 bases). Trimming stripped 2 bases from V and 6 bases from J, with 13 bases between. The CDR3 has 14 amino acids. Germline loops: CDR1 GTSNPN, CDR2 SVGIG (reference sequence). The CDR3: CAWSSGARDEKLFF. For the CDR3, the DNA is TGTGCCTGGAGTTCGGGGGCTCGAGATGAAAAACTGTTTTTT.

The V and J genes are TRBV6-2 or TRBV6-3 and TRBJ2-5; TRBD2 is a possible D gene (6 bases). Germline loops: CDR1 MNHEY, CDR2 SVGEGT. V lost 5 bases to trimming and J lost 4 bases, with 11 bases between them. The CDR3 extends over 13 amino acids. The CDR3 sequence: CASSGPGAETQYF. CDR3 in DNA: TGTGCCAGCAGTGGACCGGGAGCAGAGACCCAGTACTTC.

The chain links TRBV4-1 to TRBJ1-4; D is unresolved. Trimming removed 2 bases at V and 13 bases at J, with 11 bases between. The germline V gene encodes CDR1 MGHRA and CDR2 YSYEKL. The CDR3 covers 12 residues. CDR3 coding DNA: TGCGCCAGCAGCCAACCTTACATGGGACTGTTTTTT. It is translated as CASSQPYMGLFF.

The V call is TRBV27, the J call TRBJ2-7; 9 nucleotides line up with TRBD1. V shed 8 bases, J shed 5 bases, and the junction held 7 bases outside the gene matches. Per the germline V gene, CDR1 is MNHEY and CDR2 is SMNVEV (reference sequence). The CDR3 length is 13 residues. CDR3 coding DNA: TGTGCCAGCCGGACCGGGACAGGGAACGAGCAGTACTTC. Translating gives CASRTGTGNEQYF.

The chain is built from TRBV7-2 and TRBJ1-3; D might be TRBD1 (6 bases). The CDR3 runs 13 residues. Germline CDR1 and CDR2: SGHTA and FQGNSA. The V end lost 7 bases, the J end lost 4 bases, and 11 bases lay between the germline ends. The CDR3 DNA sequence: TGTGCCAGCAAACAGGGTGCCGGAAACACCATATATTTT. It specifies CASKQGAGNTIYF.